The 19 T cell receptor beta chains in this list originate from one sample, sequenced in a study of CD8+ T cells in alopecia areata. Following extraction, RNA underwent reverse transcription to cDNA, which served as the sequencing template. Measured with immunoSEQ multiplex PCR; TCRdb has only the in-frame clones, and not every one. The sample has about 130,000 clones, roughly 53% seen once; the top ten hold 5% to 7%. The sample consisted of CD4+ T cells sorted from blood, taken at week 0. Source of these receptors: a human donor with alopecia areata.

The rearrangement links TRBV30 to TRBJ1-1; D uncertain. Germline CDR1 GTSNPN, CDR2 SVGIG (reference sequence). CDR3 length equals 14 residues. V was shortened by 0 bases and J by 1 base, with 9 bases between the two germline ends. This chain's CDR3 is CAWSVGNPNTEAFF. The CDR3 DNA is TGTGCCTGGAGTGTTGGCAATCCGAACACTGAAGCTTTCTTT.

This chain connects TRBV29-1 to TRBJ2-7, with 12 bases aligning to TRBD2. The CDR3 extends over 12 amino acids. Losses at the gene ends were 5 bases for V and 6 bases for J; bases not matched to a gene: 2. Germline CDR1 is SQVTM and CDR2 is ANQGSEA. DNA of the CDR3: TGCAGCGTTCTAGCGGGGGGGCGCGAGCAGTACTTC. Translating gives CSVLAGGREQYF.

This chain connects TRBV30 to TRBJ1-4, with 9 bases that match TRBD1. Germline V gives CDR1 GTSNPN, CDR2 SVGIG (reference sequence). V dropped 4 bases and J dropped 8; count of bases not matched to a gene: 11. The CDR3 is 15 residues long. Here the CDR3 DNA reads TGTGCCTGGACCCGGACAGGGGCAAAGGGGGAAAAACTGTTTTTT. Its translation: CAWTRTGAKGEKLFF.

The rearrangement uses TRBV2 and TRBJ2-3; 11 bases fit TRBD2. The CDR3 is made up of 15 amino acids. V was pared by 8 bases and J by 8 bases, with 12 bases of the junction left unmatched. Looked up from germline, CDR1 is SNHLY and CDR2 is FYNNEI. CDR3: CASDVAGGSSGTQYF. In nucleotides, the CDR3 is TGTGCCAGCGATGTAGCGGGGGGGTCCAGCGGTACGCAGTATTTT.

The rearrangement uses TRBV23-1 and TRBJ2-7, with D hard to call. TRBV23-1 is an ORF, with its function uncertain. The ends were cut back, 7 bases at V and 3 bases at J, with 13 bases in the middle. The CDR3 contains 13 residues. The CDR3 coding sequence is TGCGCCAGCATTCTTCTGGGTCTCTACGAGCAGTACTTC. As protein: CASILLGLYEQYF.

The genes are TRBV27 and TRBJ1-5; D perhaps matches TRBD1 (5 bases). Germline lookup yields CDR1 MNHEY and CDR2 SMNVEV (reference sequence). Deletions cut 3 bases from V and 4 bases from J, with 13 bases between. CDR3 length equals 15 residues. The CDR3: CASSLGPGNNQPQHF. CDR3 coding DNA: TGTGCCAGCAGTTTGGGGCCCGGGAATAATCAGCCCCAGCATTTT.

CDR3 residues: CASSQGTAQETQYF. DNA of the CDR3: TGCGCCAGCAGCCAAGGGACTGCACAAGAGACCCAGTACTTC. V is TRBV5-1 and J is TRBJ2-5; D is perhaps TRBD2 (6 bases). The V gene lost 4 bases and the J gene lost 2 bases, with 12 bases spanning the gap. Germline V gene lookup returns CDR1 SGHRS and CDR2 YFSETQ. The CDR3 loop spans 14 amino acids.

This clone was picked up a small number of times. This rearrangement joins TRBV18 to TRBJ2-2, with TRBD1 matching 7 bases. The CDR3 sequence is 15 residues long. Trimming cost V 0 bases and J 6 bases; bases outside gene matches: 4. Germline values: CDR1 KGHSH, CDR2 LQKENI. CDR3 in DNA: TGTGCCAGCTCACCACCGAATCAGGGGGCCGGGGAGCTGTTTTTT. Amino acids: CASSPPNQGAGELFF.

This clone was seen only once. The chain uses TRBV4-2 and TRBJ2-3, with TRBD2 as a possible D gene (6 bases). Germline CDR1 and CDR2: LGHNA and YNFKEQ. The V and J ends lost 6 bases and 6 bases respectively, with 19 bases between them. This CDR3 contains 15 residues. This CDR3 reads CASSPRGGRLDTQYF. The CDR3 DNA is TGTGCCAGCAGTCCCCGAGGAGGGAGGTTGGATACGCAGTATTTT.

This chain connects TRBV2 to TRBJ2-7, with D uncertain. Trimming stripped 11 bases from V and 2 bases from J, with 16 bases between. The CDR3 is made up of 13 amino acids. The germline gives CDR1 SNHLY, CDR2 FYNNEI. The CDR3 bases are TGTGCCGGTTCCTACGGCACTACCTACGAGCAGTACTTC. Its protein product is CAGSYGTTYEQYF.

This chain uses TRBV2 with TRBJ2-7; 8 nucleotides align to TRBD2. V dropped 11 bases and J dropped 3; count of bases not matched to a gene: 12. Per germline, CDR1 SNHLY and CDR2 FYNNEI. This CDR3 comprises 14 residues. The CDR3: CAGSLGGGIYEQYF. DNA for the CDR3: TGTGCCGGATCCCTGGGCGGGGGGATCTACGAGCAGTACTTC.

This clone turned up a few times. The V and J genes are TRBV18 and TRBJ2-3; D is ambiguous. The V end lost 1 base, the J end lost 4 bases, and 12 bases lay between the germline ends. The CDR3 spans 15 residues. Germline values: CDR1 KGHSH, CDR2 LQKENI. CDR3 nucleotide sequence: TGTGCCAGCTCACCACTAGTCGACATTCCAGATACGCAGTATTTT. Residues: CASSPLVDIPDTQYF.

This clone was seen only a few times. The chain couples TRBV6-5 to TRBJ1-1; D gene unclear. V was trimmed by 0 bases and J by 10 bases, leaving 15 bases between them. CDR1 MNHEY and CDR2 SVGAGI come from the germline V gene. This CDR3 is 14 amino acids long. CDR3 nucleotides: TGTGCCAGCAGTTACTCAGATGGGCGCGCCGTAGCTTTCTTT. The encoded protein is CASSYSDGRAVAFF.

The V gene is TRBV10-3, the J gene TRBJ2-3, with D possibly being TRBD1 or TRBD2 (6 bases each). The CDR3 loop spans 17 amino acids. Germline CDR1 and CDR2: ENHRY and SYGVKD. The V end was cut by 2 bases, the J end by 4 bases, with 19 bases between. CDR3 sequence: CAISERGNSAGPDTQYF. The CDR3 coding sequence is TGTGCCATCAGTGAGAGGGGGAACTCGGCGGGGCCAGATACGCAGTATTTT.

This chain connects TRBV5-1 to TRBJ2-1; D could derive from TRBD1 or TRBD2 (6 bases each). Germline CDR1 and CDR2: SGHRS and YFSETQ. The CDR3 covers 14 residues. V lost 4 bases and J 3 bases, leaving 11 bases between the germline ends. The CDR3 sequence: CASSGGPDYNEQFF. The CDR3 DNA is TGCGCCAGCAGCGGGGGGCCTGACTACAATGAGCAGTTCTTC.

The chain joins TRBV30 to TRBJ1-2, with D possibly TRBD1 on 6 matching bases. This CDR3 is built from 10 residues. Trimming removed 7 bases at V and 5 bases at J, with 8 bases between. CDR1 and CDR2 (germline): GTSNPN, SVGIG (reference sequence). CDR3 bases: TGTGCCTACAGGGTATATGGCTACACCTTC. It codes for CAYRVYGYTF.

This chain links TRBV18 with TRBJ2-2, with D perhaps TRBD2 (5 bases). This CDR3 is built from 16 residues. Per germline, CDR1 KGHSH and CDR2 LQKENI. V dropped 3 bases and J dropped 0 bases, with 11 bases sitting between them. CDR3 bases: TGTGCCAGCTCACCGCAGAGGACTCCGAACACCGGGGAGCTGTTTTTT. Translating it yields CASSPQRTPNTGELFF. Full variable domain (missing parts from reference TRBV18 and TRBJ2-2): NAGVMQNPRHLVRRRGQEARLRCSPMKGHSHVYWYRQLPEEGLKFMVYLQKENIIDESGMPKERFSAEFPKEGPSILRIQQVVRGDSAAYFCASSPQRTPNTGELFFGEGSRLTVL.

The chain is built from TRBV27 and TRBJ1-6; D not resolved. The CDR3 runs to 10 residues. V was pared by 8 bases and J by 14 bases, with 10 bases between. The germline CDR1 and CDR2 sequences are MNHEY and SMNVEV (reference sequence). The CDR3 loop is CASQTFALHF. Here the CDR3 DNA reads TGTGCCAGCCAAACTTTTGCCCTCCACTTT.

This clone was seen a handful of times. The chain combines TRBV10-3 with TRBJ2-2, with D perhaps matching TRBD1 (6 bases). CDR3 length: 17 residues. Trimming removed 6 bases from V and 0 bases from J, with 17 bases in between. Germline V gene data show CDR1 as ENHRY and CDR2 as SYGVKD. The CDR3 sequence: CAISERRTASNTGELFF. The DNA for the CDR3 is TGTGCCATCAGCGAGAGGAGGACAGCATCGAACACCGGGGAGCTGTTTTTT.